The clone carrying this T cell receptor (beta chain) has a handful of counts. No antigen is known for it. This record belongs to a study of tumor and adjacent non-tumor tissue in lung cancer. Study background: On average, productive TCRbeta reads reached about 4.2 million per sample. Study-wide points: Shorter survival was associated with higher TCR diversity in tumors. Tumor tissue had significantly higher TCR diversity than normal lung.

A modified ARM-PCR protocol with three rounds of nested PCR amplified TCRbeta. TCRdb reprocessed the multiplex PCR reads via MiXCR and lists one record per CDR3 protein. In the table there are about 120,000 distinct CDR3 sequences, 66% of which are singletons. The template was RNA from unsorted bulk tissue. Looked up from germline, CDR1 is MGHRA and CDR2 is YSYEKL. This CDR3 is 18 amino acids long. With V trimmed by 5 bases and J by 3 bases, 11 bases remained unmatched. The receptor was isolated from a man younger than 40 with non-small cell lung cancer. This chain links TRBV4-1 with TRBJ2-3, with 13 bases aligning to TRBD2. The sample comprised lung tumor tissue. CDR3 loop: CASSLSPSTSGGTDTQYF. The DNA of the CDR3 is TGCGCCAGCAGCTTATCCCCCTCGACTAGCGGGGGGACAGATACGCAGTATTTT.